These T cell receptor beta chains were read from a single sample in a study of blood T cell repertoires in COVID-19. The repertoire was sequenced with immunoSEQ multiplex PCR; TCRdb's copy has only in-frame clones and lacks some. The repertoire holds about 480,000 clones, with approximately 87% as singletons. Sequenced input: PBMCs or T cells enriched from blood (not recorded which). The receptors stem from a woman in her thirties or forties who had recovered from COVID-19. The CDR3 runs from the conserved cysteine through the conserved F or W.

j_call,v_call,cdr3_aa
TRBJ1-1,TRBV19,CASSPRTGEGTEAFF
TRBJ1-2,TRBV7-2,CASSFPGTVYGYTF
TRBJ1-3,TRBV19,CASSKYNGNTIYF
TRBJ2-1,TRBV5-1,CASSFREDNYNEQFF
TRBJ1-2,TRBV7-2,CASSLVGRDGYTF
TRBJ1-4,TRBV9,CASSPGLTTVPEKLFF
TRBJ1-2,TRBV24-1,CATTMGDREDYTF
TRBJ1-2,TRBV4-3,CASRQAQGVYGYTF
TRBJ2-7,TRBV11-2,CASSLGRIRDRDYEQYF
TRBJ2-3,TRBV5-1,CASSLGTTADTQYF
TRBJ2-3,TRBV24-1,CATSDSPTDTDTQYF
TRBJ2-7,TRBV6-5,CASRPMTSAYEQYF
TRBJ2-7,TRBV4-2,CASSQDLASSESGEYEQYF
TRBJ2-5,TRBV11-2,CASSLSSGGQETQYF
TRBJ2-6,TRBV7-8,CASSIRESGANVLTF
TRBJ1-1,TRBV29-1,CSVDRNTEAFF
TRBJ2-7,TRBV2,CASSPTGWPYEQYF
TRBJ1-1,TRBV11-3,CASSRGQSNTEAFF
TRBJ1-1,TRBV10-2,CASRETGDAFF
TRBJ2-5,TRBV24-1,CATSDGTLAGGETQYF
TRBJ1-2,TRBV5-1,CASSLAGLYGYTF
TRBJ1-6,TRBV5-1,CASGDGTGFSPLHF
TRBJ2-7,TRBV7-8,CASSLGRFGGDSSYEQYF
TRBJ1-1,TRBV7-6,CASRKHISTEAFF
TRBJ2-1,TRBV9,CASSGGLAVYNEQFF
TRBJ2-3,TRBV5-1,CASSLPWREVSDTQYF
TRBJ1-1,TRBV5-1,CASSLGGTGDSREAFF